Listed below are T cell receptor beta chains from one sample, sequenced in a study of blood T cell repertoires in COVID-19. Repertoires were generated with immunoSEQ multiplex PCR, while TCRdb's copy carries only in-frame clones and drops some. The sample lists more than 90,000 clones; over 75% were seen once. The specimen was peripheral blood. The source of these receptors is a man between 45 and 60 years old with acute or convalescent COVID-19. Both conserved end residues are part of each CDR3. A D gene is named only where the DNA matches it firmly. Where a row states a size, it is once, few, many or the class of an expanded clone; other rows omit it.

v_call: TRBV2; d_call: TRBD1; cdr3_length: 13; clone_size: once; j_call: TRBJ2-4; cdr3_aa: CASIGQAENIQYF; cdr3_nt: TGTGCCAGCATAGGACAGGCAGAAAACATTCAGTACTTC
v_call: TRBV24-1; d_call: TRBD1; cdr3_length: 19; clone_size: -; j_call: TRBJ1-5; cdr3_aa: CATSDPGQKAMYSNQPQHF; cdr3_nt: TGTGCCACCAGTGATCCGGGACAGAAAGCGATGTATAGCAATCAGCCCCAGCATTTT
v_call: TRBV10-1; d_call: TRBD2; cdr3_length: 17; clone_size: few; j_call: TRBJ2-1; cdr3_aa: CASSEDEGLAGDNEQFF; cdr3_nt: TGCGCCAGCAGTGAAGACGAGGGACTAGCGGGAGACAATGAGCAGTTCTTC
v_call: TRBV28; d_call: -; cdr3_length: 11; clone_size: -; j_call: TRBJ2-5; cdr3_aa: CASSLQETQYF; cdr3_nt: TGTGCCAGCAGTCTTCAAGAGACCCAGTACTTC
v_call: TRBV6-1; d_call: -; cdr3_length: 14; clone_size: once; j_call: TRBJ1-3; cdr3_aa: CASSEGDSGNTIYF; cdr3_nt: TGTGCCAGCAGTGAAGGAGACTCTGGAAACACCATATATTTT
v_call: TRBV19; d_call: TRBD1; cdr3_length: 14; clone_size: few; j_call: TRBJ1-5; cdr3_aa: CASSGTGSNQPQHF; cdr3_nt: TGTGCCAGTTCCGGGACAGGGAGCAATCAGCCCCAGCATTTT
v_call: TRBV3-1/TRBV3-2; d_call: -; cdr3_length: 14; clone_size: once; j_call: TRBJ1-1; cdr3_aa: CASSPGGTNTEAFF; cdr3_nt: TGTGCCAGCAGCCCGGGGGGTACGAACACTGAAGCTTTCTTT
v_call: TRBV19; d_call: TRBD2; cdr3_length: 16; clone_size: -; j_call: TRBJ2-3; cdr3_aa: CASSVGTSGGTDTQYF; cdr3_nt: TGTGCCAGTAGTGTCGGGACTAGCGGGGGTACAGATACGCAGTATTTT
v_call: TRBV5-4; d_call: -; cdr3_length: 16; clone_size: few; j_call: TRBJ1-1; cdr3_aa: CASSLGGLRTNTEAFF; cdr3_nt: TGTGCCAGCAGCTTGGGTGGCCTGAGGACAAACACTGAAGCTTTCTTT
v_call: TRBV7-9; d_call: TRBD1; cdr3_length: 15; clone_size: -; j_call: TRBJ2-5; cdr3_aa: CASSLGQDIGETQYF; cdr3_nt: TGTGCCAGCAGCTTGGGACAGGATATTGGGGAGACCCAGTACTTC
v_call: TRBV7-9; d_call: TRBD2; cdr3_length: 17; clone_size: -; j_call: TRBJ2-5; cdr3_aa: CASSQRRAGGLRETQYF; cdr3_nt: TGTGCCAGCAGCCAACGTCGAGCGGGGGGGCTCAGAGAGACCCAGTACTTC
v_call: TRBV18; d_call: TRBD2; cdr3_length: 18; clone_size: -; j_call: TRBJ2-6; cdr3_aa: CASSPSSGVPSGANVLTF; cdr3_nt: TGTGCCAGCTCACCATCTAGCGGGGTTCCCTCTGGGGCCAACGTCCTGACTTTC
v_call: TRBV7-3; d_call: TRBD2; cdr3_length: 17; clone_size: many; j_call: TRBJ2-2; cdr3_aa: CASSFMSSGKNTGELFF; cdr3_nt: TGTGCCAGCAGCTTTATGTCTAGCGGGAAGAACACCGGGGAGCTGTTTTTT
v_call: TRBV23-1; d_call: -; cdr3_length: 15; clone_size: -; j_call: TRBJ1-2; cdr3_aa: CASSQDQGGDYGYTF; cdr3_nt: TGCGCCAGCAGTCAAGACCAGGGCGGAGACTATGGCTACACCTTC
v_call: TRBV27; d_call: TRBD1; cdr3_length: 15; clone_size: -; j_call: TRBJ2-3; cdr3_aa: CASSRDREGTDTQYF; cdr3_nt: TGTGCCAGCAGCCGGGACAGGGAAGGCACAGATACGCAGTATTTT
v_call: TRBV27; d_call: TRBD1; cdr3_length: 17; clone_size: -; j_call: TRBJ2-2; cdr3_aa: CASSLFWGQAGTGELFF; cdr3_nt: TGTGCCAGCAGTTTATTCTGGGGACAGGCGGGCACCGGGGAGCTGTTTTTT
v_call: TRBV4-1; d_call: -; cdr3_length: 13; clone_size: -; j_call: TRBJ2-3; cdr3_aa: CASSQQGIDTQYF; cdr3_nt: TGCGCCAGCAGCCAACAGGGCATAGATACGCAGTATTTT
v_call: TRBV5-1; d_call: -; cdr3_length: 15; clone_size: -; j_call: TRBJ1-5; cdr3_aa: CASSPTGQNYQPQHF; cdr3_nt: TGCGCCAGCAGCCCGACTGGACAGAACTATCAGCCCCAGCATTTT
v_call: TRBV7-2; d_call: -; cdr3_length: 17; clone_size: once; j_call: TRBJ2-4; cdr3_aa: CASSLMAGAGAKNIQYF; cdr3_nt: TGTGCCAGCAGCTTAATGGCTGGGGCTGGGGCCAAAAACATTCAGTACTTC
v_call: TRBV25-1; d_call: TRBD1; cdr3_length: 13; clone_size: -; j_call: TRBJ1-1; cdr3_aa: CASRQGAGTEAFF; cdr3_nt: TGTGCCAGCAGACAGGGGGCCGGCACTGAAGCTTTCTTT
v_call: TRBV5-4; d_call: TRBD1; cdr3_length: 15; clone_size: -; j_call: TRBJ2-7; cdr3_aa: CASSHLGTASYEQYF; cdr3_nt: TGTGCCAGCAGCCACCTCGGGACAGCCTCCTACGAGCAGTACTTC
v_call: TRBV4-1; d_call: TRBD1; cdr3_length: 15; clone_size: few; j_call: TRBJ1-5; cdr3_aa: CASSQRTGGHQPQHF; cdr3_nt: TGCGCCAGCAGCCAGAGAACAGGGGGCCATCAGCCCCAGCATTTT
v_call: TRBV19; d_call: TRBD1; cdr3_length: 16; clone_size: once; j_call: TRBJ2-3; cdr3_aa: CASSGWTGSSTDTQYF; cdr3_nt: TGTGCCAGTAGTGGGTGGACAGGGTCTAGCACAGATACGCAGTATTTT
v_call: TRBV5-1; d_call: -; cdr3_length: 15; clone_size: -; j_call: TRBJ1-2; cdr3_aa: CASTPTIAGNYGYTF; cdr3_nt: TGCGCCAGCACCCCTACAATAGCGGGAAACTATGGCTACACCTTC
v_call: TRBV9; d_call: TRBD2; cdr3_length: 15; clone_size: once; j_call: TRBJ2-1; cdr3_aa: CASTPRPGGPDEQFF; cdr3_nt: TGTGCCAGCACCCCCCGTCCGGGAGGGCCGGATGAGCAGTTCTTC
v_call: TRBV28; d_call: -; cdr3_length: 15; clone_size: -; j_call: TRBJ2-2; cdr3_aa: CASSFSTTGTGELFF; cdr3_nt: TGTGCCAGCAGTTTCTCTACCACAGGGACCGGGGAGCTGTTTTTT
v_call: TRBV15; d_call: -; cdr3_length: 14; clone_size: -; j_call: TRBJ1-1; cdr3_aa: CATSRISGGTEAFF; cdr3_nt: TGTGCCACCAGCAGAATTTCGGGGGGGACTGAAGCTTTCTTT
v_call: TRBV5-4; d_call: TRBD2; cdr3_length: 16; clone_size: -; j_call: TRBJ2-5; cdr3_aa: CASRKGVASGKETQYF; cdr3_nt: TGTGCCAGCAGGAAAGGGGTGGCTAGCGGAAAAGAGACCCAGTACTTC
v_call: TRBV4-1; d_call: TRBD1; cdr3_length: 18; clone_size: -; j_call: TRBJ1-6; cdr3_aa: CASSQDWGQSTYNSPLHF; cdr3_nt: TGCGCCAGCAGCCAAGATTGGGGACAGAGTACCTATAATTCACCCCTCCACTTT
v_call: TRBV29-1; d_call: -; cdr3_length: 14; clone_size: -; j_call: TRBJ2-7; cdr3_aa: CSVEVRGRSYEQYF; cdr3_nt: TGCAGCGTTGAGGTCCGGGGTCGTTCCTACGAGCAGTACTTC
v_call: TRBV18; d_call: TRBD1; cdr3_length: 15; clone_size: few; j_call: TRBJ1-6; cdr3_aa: CASTGQGVDNSPLHF; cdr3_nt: TGTGCCAGCACGGGACAGGGAGTCGACAATTCACCCCTCCACTTT
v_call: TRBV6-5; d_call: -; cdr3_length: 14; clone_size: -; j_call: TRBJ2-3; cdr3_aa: CASSPARGRGTQYF; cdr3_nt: TGTGCCAGCAGCCCGGCCCGCGGAAGGGGTACGCAGTATTTT
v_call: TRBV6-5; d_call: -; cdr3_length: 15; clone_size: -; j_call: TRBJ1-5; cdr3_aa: CASSYSTSSASTEHF; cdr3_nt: TGTGCCAGCAGTTACTCGACTAGCTCCGCCTCAACCGAGCATTTT
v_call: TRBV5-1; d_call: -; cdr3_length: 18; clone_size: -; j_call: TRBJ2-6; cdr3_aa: CASSLERLLGAGANVLTF; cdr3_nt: TGCGCCAGCAGCTTGGAACGGCTCCTAGGGGCTGGGGCCAACGTCCTGACTTTC
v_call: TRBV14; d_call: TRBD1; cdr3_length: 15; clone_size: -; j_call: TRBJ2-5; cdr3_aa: CASSHRTGGMETQYF; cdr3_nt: TGTGCCAGCAGCCACAGGACAGGGGGCATGGAGACCCAGTACTTC
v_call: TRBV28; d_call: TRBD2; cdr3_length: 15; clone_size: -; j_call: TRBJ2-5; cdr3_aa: CASSLAGGPEKTQYF; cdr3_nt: TGTGCCAGCAGTTTAGCGGGAGGGCCGGAGAAGACCCAGTACTTC
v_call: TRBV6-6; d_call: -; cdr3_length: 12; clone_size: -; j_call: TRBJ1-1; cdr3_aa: CASSRGPTEAFF; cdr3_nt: TGTGCCAGCAGTCGGGGCCCAACTGAAGCTTTCTTT
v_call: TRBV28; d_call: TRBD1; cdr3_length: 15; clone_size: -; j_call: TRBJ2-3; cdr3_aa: CASSLWGQGASTQYF; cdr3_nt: TGTGCCAGCAGTTTATGGGGACAGGGGGCATCTACGCAGTATTTT
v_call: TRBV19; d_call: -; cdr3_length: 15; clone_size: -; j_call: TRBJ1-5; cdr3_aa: CASSLQGVRNQPQHF; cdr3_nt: TGTGCCAGTAGCCTACAGGGAGTGCGCAATCAGCCCCAGCATTTT
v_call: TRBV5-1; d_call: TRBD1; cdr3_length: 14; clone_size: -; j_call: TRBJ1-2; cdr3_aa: CASSSGQANYGYTF; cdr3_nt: TGCGCCAGCAGCAGTGGACAGGCTAACTATGGCTACACCTTC
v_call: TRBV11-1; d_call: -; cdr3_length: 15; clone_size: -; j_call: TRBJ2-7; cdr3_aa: CASSLSGAFPYEQYF; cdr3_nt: TGTGCCAGCAGCTTATCAGGGGCGTTCCCCTACGAGCAGTACTTC
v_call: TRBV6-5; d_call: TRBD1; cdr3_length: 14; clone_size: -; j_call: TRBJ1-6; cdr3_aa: CASAGTGEDSPLHF; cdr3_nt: TGTGCCAGCGCAGGGACAGGGGAAGACTCACCCCTCCACTTT
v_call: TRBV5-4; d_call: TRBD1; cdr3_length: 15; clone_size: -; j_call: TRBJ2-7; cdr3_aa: CASSQPGQGSYEQYF; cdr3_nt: TGTGCCAGCAGCCAACCGGGACAGGGCTCCTACGAGCAGTACTTC
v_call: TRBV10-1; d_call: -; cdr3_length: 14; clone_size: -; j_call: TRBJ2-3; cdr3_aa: CASSEVPQTDTQYF; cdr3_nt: TGCGCCAGCAGTGAGGTTCCACAGACAGATACGCAGTATTTT